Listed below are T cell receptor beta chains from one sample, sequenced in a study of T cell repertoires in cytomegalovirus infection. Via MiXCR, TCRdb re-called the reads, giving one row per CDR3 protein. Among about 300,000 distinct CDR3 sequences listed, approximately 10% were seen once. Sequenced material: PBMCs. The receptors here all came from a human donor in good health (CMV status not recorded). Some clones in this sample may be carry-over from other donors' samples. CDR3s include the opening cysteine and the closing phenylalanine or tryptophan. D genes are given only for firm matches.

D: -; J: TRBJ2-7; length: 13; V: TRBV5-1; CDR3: CASSYARGYEQYF
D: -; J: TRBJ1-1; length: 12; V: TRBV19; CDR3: CASNRAGAEAFF
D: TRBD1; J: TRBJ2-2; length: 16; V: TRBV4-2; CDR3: CASSQGTGVYTGELFF
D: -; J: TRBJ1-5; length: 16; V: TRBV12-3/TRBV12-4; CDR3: CASSIGWPQVGQPQHF
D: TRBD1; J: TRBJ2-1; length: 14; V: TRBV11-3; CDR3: CASSFRTGHGEQFF
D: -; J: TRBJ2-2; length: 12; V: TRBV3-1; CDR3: CASSQPVGELFF
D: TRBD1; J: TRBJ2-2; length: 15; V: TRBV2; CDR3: CASSRDSTNTGELFF
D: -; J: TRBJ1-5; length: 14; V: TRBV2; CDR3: CASSDRGVGQPQHF
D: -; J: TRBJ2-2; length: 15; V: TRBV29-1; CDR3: CSVRVGDVDTGELFF
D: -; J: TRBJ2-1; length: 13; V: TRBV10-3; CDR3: CAMSRDMEGEQFF
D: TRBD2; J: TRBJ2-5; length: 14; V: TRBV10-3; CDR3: CATRLAEHQETQYF
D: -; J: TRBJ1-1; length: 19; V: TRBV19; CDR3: CASTTLRESGRLMNTEAFF
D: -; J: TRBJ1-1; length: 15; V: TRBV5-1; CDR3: CASSLGGGVTTEAFF
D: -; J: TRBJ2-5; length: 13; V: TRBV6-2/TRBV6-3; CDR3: CATYEGEGETQYF
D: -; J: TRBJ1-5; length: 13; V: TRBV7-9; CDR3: CASSFYANPPQHF
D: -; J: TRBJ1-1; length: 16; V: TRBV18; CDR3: CASSLTLSGEHTEAFF
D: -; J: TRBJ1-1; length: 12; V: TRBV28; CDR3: CASSTQGSEAFF
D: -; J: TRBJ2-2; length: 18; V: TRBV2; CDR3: CASSVVGQGRTNTGELFF
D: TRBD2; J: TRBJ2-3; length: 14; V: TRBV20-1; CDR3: CSARELAGGDTQYF
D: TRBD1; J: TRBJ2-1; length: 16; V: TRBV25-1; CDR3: CASSEATGGPFNEQFF
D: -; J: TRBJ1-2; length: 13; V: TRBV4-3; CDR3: CASSQDVGNGYTF
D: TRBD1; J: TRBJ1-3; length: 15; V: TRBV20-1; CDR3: CSAPDRAVSGNTIYF
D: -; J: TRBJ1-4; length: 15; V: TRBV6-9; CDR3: CASRYTGRKNEKLFF
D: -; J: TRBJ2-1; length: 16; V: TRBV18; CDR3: CASSPPDLSSYNEQFF
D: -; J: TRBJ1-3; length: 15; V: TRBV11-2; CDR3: CASSPLTVSGNTIYF
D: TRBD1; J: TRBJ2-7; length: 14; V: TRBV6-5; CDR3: CASSQDRGSYEQYF
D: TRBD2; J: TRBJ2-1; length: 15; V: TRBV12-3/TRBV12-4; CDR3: CASSLGLAGGYEQFF
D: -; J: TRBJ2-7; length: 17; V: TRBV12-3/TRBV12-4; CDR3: CASSWERTSTPTYEQYF
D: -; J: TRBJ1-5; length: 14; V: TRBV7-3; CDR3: CASISPFLNQPQHF
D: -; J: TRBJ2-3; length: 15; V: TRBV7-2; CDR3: CASTQEPRSTDTQYF
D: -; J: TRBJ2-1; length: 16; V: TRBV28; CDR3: CASSLQGGRSLNEQFF
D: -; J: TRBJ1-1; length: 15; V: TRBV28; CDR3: CASSLMASVNTEAFF
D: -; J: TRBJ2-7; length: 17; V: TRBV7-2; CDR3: CASSLVATSNFYYEQYF
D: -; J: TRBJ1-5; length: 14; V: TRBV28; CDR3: CASSAVRGNQPQHF
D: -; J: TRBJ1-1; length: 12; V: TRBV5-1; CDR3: CASSLVGIQAFF
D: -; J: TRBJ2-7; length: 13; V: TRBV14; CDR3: CASSGAVSYEQYF
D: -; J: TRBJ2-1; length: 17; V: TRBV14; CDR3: CASSQDLTQNPYNEQFF
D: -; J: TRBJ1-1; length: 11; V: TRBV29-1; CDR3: CSVQGITEAFF
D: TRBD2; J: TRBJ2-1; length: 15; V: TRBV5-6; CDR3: CASSLRLAGGREQFF
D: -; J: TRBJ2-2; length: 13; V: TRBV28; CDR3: CASSTTAPGELFF
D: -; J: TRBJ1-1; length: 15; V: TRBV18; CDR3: CASSPGGKRNTEAFF
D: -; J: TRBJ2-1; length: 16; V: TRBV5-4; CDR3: CASSLGGTVSYNEQFF
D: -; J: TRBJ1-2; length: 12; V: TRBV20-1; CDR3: CSASKTAYGYTF
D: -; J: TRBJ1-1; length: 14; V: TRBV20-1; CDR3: CSARAGGGNTEAFF
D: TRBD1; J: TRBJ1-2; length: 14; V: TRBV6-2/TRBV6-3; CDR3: CASSNSGTDYGYTF
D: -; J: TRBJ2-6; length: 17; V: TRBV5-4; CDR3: CASSFGHLLSGANVLTF
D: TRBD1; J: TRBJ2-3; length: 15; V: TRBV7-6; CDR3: CASSLDRGGRNTQYF
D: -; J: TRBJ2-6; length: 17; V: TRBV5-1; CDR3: CASSFGVYGSGANVLTF
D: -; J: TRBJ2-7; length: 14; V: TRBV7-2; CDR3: CASSQRPGPYEQYF
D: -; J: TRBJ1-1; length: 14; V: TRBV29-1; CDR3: CSVVKTGANTEAFF
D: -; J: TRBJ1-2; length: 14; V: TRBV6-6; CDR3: CASSYSGLNYGYTF
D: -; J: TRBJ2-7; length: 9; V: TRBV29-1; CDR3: CSRNYEQYF
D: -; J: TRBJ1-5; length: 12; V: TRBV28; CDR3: CATSGVKQPQHF